This T cell receptor (beta chain) is drawn from a study of regulatory T cells in long-lasting Graves disease. CDR3 length: 14 amino acids. Germline CDR1 is SGHNT and CDR2 is YENEEA. J gave up 3 bases and V 3 bases, and 5 bases lay outside the gene matches. Both iRepertoire HTBI primers and Arm-PCR of CDR3 regions were used to build the TCR beta libraries. TCRdb analysed the multiplex PCR reads with MiXCR anew, one entry per CDR3 protein. The sample shows about 530,000 distinct CDR3 sequences, about 16% of them seen only once. Time point indicated: newly diagnosed GD, antithyroid drugs for less than 3 months. PBMCs provided the RNA from which the TCR library was made. This clonotype was seen many times. These data also formed part of another study, on T cells in Graves' hyperthyroidism and ophthalmopathy. As reported in that work: Blood also held most thyroid clonotypes expanded beyond 0.001.

This TCR derives from a woman aged 40 to 65 with Graves disease. The sample was peripheral blood mononuclear cells (PBMCs), taken at new diagnosis, from a patient treated with antithyroid drugs. V gene TRBV11-3 combines with J gene TRBJ2-7, with 7 bases identical to TRBD1. This CDR3 is CASSLGDRYYEQYF. The DNA of the CDR3 is TGTGCCAGCAGCTTGGGGGACAGATACTACGAGCAGTACTTC.